This T cell receptor beta chain emerged from a study of early T cells in non-severe SARS-CoV-2 infection. The V end was cut by 0 bases, the J end by 6 bases, with 9 bases between. The CDR3 has 15 residues. The germline gives CDR1 MNHNY, CDR2 SVGAGI (reference sequence). Unique molecular identifiers tagged individual cDNA molecules. TCRdb re-analysed the 5' RACE reads in MiXCR, keeping a single row per CDR3 protein. Here the sample spans some 70,000 distinct CDR3 sequences, roughly 10% being singletons. This chain joins TRBV6-6 and TRBJ1-6, with D perhaps TRBD1 (6 bases). This sequence originates from an adult who was a healthcare worker with PCR-confirmed SARS-CoV-2 infection or an uninfected control (not recorded which). The specimen sequenced was whole blood. The CDR3 sequence is CASSYSGQPNSPLHF. As DNA, the CDR3 is TGTGCCAGCAGTTACTCCGGACAGCCTAATTCACCCCTCCACTTT.